This entry lists 29 T cell receptor beta chains sequenced from one sample in a study of CD8 T cells in Susac syndrome. About 0.45 to 1 ug RNA was reverse transcribed with random hexamers. TCRdb itself ran the immunoSEQ multiplex PCR reads through MiXCR, one entry per CDR3 protein. The repertoire has more than 100,000 distinct CDR3 sequences, roughly 76% of them found once; the top ten carry 0.5% to 0.65%. Material for sequencing was CD8+ T cells from PBMCs. Source of these receptors: a human donor with multiple sclerosis.

The V gene is TRBV5-6, the J gene TRBJ1-1; D remains unclear. The V gene's germline CDR1 is SGHDT and CDR2 YYEEEE. The V gene lost 4 bases and the J gene lost 1 base, with 11 bases spanning the gap. The CDR3 extends over 14 amino acids. In DNA form, the CDR3 reads TGTGCCAGCAGCGTAGCGACCGGGAACACTGAAGCTTTCTTT. Translation: CASSVATGNTEAFF. The full variable domain, its missing parts supplied by reference TRBV5-6 and TRBJ1-1, is DAGVTQSPTHLIKTRGQQVTLRCSPKSGHDTVSWYQQALGQGPQFIFQYYEEEERQRGNFPDRFSGHQFPNYSSELNVNALLLGDSALYLCASSVATGNTEAFFGQGTRLTVV.

This clonotype was found once. This chain connects TRBV5-8 to TRBJ2-3; D unresolved. The V and J ends lost 2 bases and 3 bases respectively, with 4 bases between them. Germline V CDR1 and CDR2: SGHTS, YDEGEE. This CDR3 comprises 12 residues. CDR3: CASSFLTDTQYF. CDR3 coding DNA: TGTGCCAGCAGCTTTCTTACAGATACGCAGTATTTT.

The rearrangement uses TRBV20-1 and TRBJ2-1; TRBD2 aligns across 8 bases. The V and J ends lost 0 bases and 4 bases, in that order; junction bases with no gene match: 14. This CDR3 has 18 residues. CDR1 and CDR2 (germline): DFQATT, SNEGSKA (reference sequence). The CDR3 DNA sequence: TGCAGTGCTAGAGACCCTGGCGGGGGGAATTCCTTTTACAATGAGCAGTTCTTC. Amino acid sequence: CSARDPGGGNSFYNEQFF.

The chain links TRBV4-1 to TRBJ1-1; D remains ambiguous. V lost 1 base and J 0 bases, leaving 6 bases between the germline ends. The length of the CDR3 is 14 residues. CDR1 and CDR2 from the germline V gene are MGHRA and YSYEKL. The CDR3 nucleotides are TGCGCCAGCAGCCAAGTAATAGTGAACACTGAAGCTTTCTTT. It codes for CASSQVIVNTEAFF.

The CDR3 loop reads CASKGGTDTQYF. Here the CDR3 DNA reads TGTGCCAGTAAGGGGGGGACAGATACGCAGTATTTT. The chain has TRBV19 and TRBJ2-3, with D perhaps matching TRBD2 (7 bases). CDR1 is LNHDA, CDR2 SQIVND, per germline (reference sequence). V gave up 7 bases and J gave up 3 bases, with 8 bases separating them. This CDR3 is built from 12 residues.

The V call is TRBV9, the J call TRBJ2-3; 12 nucleotides line up with TRBD1. The junction had 10 bases not matched to a gene; V was cut back by 4 bases and J by 4 bases. The V gene's germline CDR1 is SGDLS and CDR2 YYNGEE. This CDR3 spans 17 amino acids. The CDR3 is CASSIPRDRGRADTQYF. The CDR3 DNA reads as TGTGCCAGCAGCATACCCCGGGACAGGGGGCGCGCAGATACGCAGTATTTT.

The gene calls are TRBV11-2 and TRBJ2-3, with no clear D. The CDR3 has 14 residues. Between the trimmed V and J ends, which lost 4 bases and 0 bases, there was a span of 8 bases. CDR1 is SGHAT, CDR2 FQNNGV, per germline. CDR3 region: CASSSGFSTDTQYF. Here the CDR3 DNA reads TGTGCCAGCAGCTCCGGCTTCAGCACAGATACGCAGTATTTT.

This clonotype appeared a few times. CDR3 region: CASSLDGTDNQPQHF. The DNA of the CDR3 is TGTGCCAGCAGCTTGGACGGGACAGACAATCAGCCCCAGCATTTT. The J gene is TRBJ1-5, the V gene TRBV7-9; 7 bases agree with TRBD1. J gave up 3 bases and V 3 bases, and 5 bases lay outside the gene matches. The CDR3 loop spans 15 amino acids. From germline, CDR1 is SEHNR and CDR2 FQNEAQ (reference sequence). Full variable domain (outside the CDR3, taken from reference TRBV7-9 and TRBJ1-5): DTGVSQNPRHKITKRGQNVTFRCDPISEHNRLYWYRQTLGQGPEFLTYFQNEAQLEKSRLLSDRFSAERPKGSFSTLEIQRTEQGDSAMYLCASSLDGTDNQPQHFGDGTRLSIL.

The chain recombines TRBV7-3 with TRBJ2-5; 7 nucleotides agree with TRBD2. The CDR3 has 15 residues. Unmatched junction bases numbered 3, after V lost 1 base and J lost 1 base. CDR1 SGHTA and CDR2 FQGTGA come from the germline V gene. The CDR3 nucleotides read TGTGCCAGCAGCTTAAACCCTAGCGGCCAAGAGACCCAGTACTTC. Its protein product is CASSLNPSGQETQYF.

This chain joins TRBV10-3 and TRBJ2-3; TRBD2 matches at 8 bases. Germline CDR1 ENHRY, CDR2 SYGVKD. The CDR3 consists of 14 residues. The V and J ends lost 5 bases and 1 base, in that order; junction bases with no gene match: 2. This CDR3 reads CAISSGGGTDTQYF. In DNA form, the CDR3 reads TGTGCCATCAGTAGCGGGGGAGGCACAGATACGCAGTATTTT.

V and J are TRBV6-4 and TRBJ2-7; D unresolved. From germline, CDR1 is MRHNA and CDR2 SNTAGT. CDR3 length: 10 residues. Written as DNA, the CDR3 is TGTGTGGGCCCATACTACGAGCAGTACGTC. Protein product: CVGPYYEQYV.

Of note for this clonotype: Germline is not matched at one junction end, which may reflect a read error. The chain recombines TRBV4-1 with TRBJ1-1; no reliable D call. Germline CDR1 and CDR2: MGHRA and YSYEKL. This CDR3 has 12 amino acids. The DNA for the CDR3 is TGCGCCAGCAGCCATAAGTCCACTGGAGCTTTCTTT. As protein: CASSHKSTGAFF.

This clonotype was detected a few times. The J gene is TRBJ2-2, the V gene TRBV7-9; D is undetermined. Germline-derived CDR1 and CDR2 are SEHNR and FQNEAQ (reference sequence). This CDR3 is 12 amino acids long. The V end was cut by 5 bases, the J end by 5 bases, with 6 bases between. CDR3 loop: CASSPITGELFF. For the CDR3, the DNA is TGTGCCAGCAGCCCCATTACCGGGGAGCTGTTTTTT.

The V gene is TRBV7-3, the J gene TRBJ1-5; D gene unclear. The germline V and J ends were trimmed by 5 bases and 0 bases, with 17 bases remaining between them. Germline-derived CDR1 and CDR2 are SGHTA and FQGTGA. The CDR3 is 17 residues long. DNA for the CDR3: TGTGCCAGCAGCCCCTCGAAACAGTTTTATAGCAATCAGCCCCAGCATTTT. It encodes CASSPSKQFYSNQPQHF.

The genes are TRBV6-1 and TRBJ2-1; 7 bases map to TRBD1. The CDR3 has 16 amino acids. CDR1 MNHNS and CDR2 SASEGT come from the germline V gene. V shed 5 bases and J 4 bases; nucleotides not matched to a gene: 11. The chain's CDR3 is CASSPSPGQQYNEQFF. DNA for the CDR3: TGTGCCAGCAGTCCTTCCCCGGGACAGCAATACAATGAGCAGTTCTTC.

This clonotype was seen just once. The CDR3 loop reads CASRYGDSRTGELFF. The CDR3 DNA follows: TGCGCCAGCAGATACGGGGACAGTCGGACCGGGGAGCTGTTTTTT. The gene calls are TRBV5-1 and TRBJ2-2; 7 bases map to TRBD1. CDR1 and CDR2 (germline): SGHRS, YFSETQ. The CDR3 runs to 15 residues. The junction had 9 bases not matched to a gene; V was cut back by 5 bases and J by 5 bases. Supplemented by reference TRBV5-1 and TRBJ2-2, the full variable domain reads KAGVTQTPRYLIKTRGQQVTLSCSPISGHRSVSWYQQTPGQGLQFLFEYFSETQRNKGNFPGRFSGRQFSNSRSEMNVSTLELGDSALYLCASRYGDSRTGELFFGEGSRLTVL.

V is TRBV19 and J is TRBJ1-2; D unclear. This CDR3 is 12 amino acids long. Trimming pared 7 bases from V and 2 bases from J, leaving 8 bases between. In germline, CDR1 is LNHDA, CDR2 SQIVND (reference sequence). The CDR3 region has the DNA TGTGCCAGTACTCCGGACAACTATGGCTACACCTTC. It translates to CASTPDNYGYTF.

The CDR3 reads CASSWGPGGDTQYF. CDR3 nucleotide sequence: TGTGCCAGCAGTTGGGGCCCGGGGGGAGATACGCAGTATTTT. The V call is TRBV12-3 or TRBV12-4, the J call TRBJ2-3; TRBD2 aligns across 7 bases. The junction had 6 bases not matched to a gene; V was cut back by 4 bases and J by 5 bases. The CDR3 runs 14 residues.

This chain uses TRBV7-9 with TRBJ2-7, with D tentatively TRBD2 (5 bases). V was pared by 5 bases and J by 0 bases, with 11 bases between. The CDR3 has 14 amino acids. CDR1 is SEHNR, CDR2 FQNEAQ, per germline (reference sequence). The CDR3 reads CASSLSASSYEQYF. In DNA, the CDR3 is TGTGCCAGCAGCCTTAGCGCTAGCTCCTACGAGCAGTACTTC.

The chain couples TRBV13 to TRBJ2-2, with 10 bases that match TRBD2. This CDR3 comprises 14 residues. Per germline, CDR1 PRHDT and CDR2 FYEKMQ (reference sequence). The V segment lost 9 bases and the J segment 7 bases; nucleotides outside the gene matches: 8. The CDR3 reads CASTSGNGIGELFF. CDR3 DNA: TGTGCCAGTACTAGCGGGAACGGAATCGGGGAGCTGTTTTTT. The variable domain in full, with the rest retrieved from reference TRBV13 and TRBJ2-2, is AAGVIQSPRHLIKEKRETATLKCYPIPRHDTVYWYQQGPGQDPQFLISFYEKMQSDKGSIPDRFSAQQFSDYHSELNMSSLELGDSALYFCASTSGNGIGELFFGEGSRLTVL.

The chain couples TRBV19 to TRBJ2-2; no clear D gene. The germline V gene encodes CDR1 LNHDA and CDR2 SQIVND (reference sequence). This CDR3 spans 15 amino acids. V dropped 3 bases and J dropped 2 bases, with 10 bases sitting between them. DNA for the CDR3: TGTGCCAGTAGTATTGCACGGTCTAACACCGGGGAGCTGTTTTTT. As protein: CASSIARSNTGELFF.

The chain is built from TRBV10-3 and TRBJ2-2, with D hard to call. V gave up 10 bases and J gave up 5 bases, with 8 bases separating them. Germline CDR1 ENHRY, CDR2 SYGVKD. The CDR3 runs 11 residues. CDR3 nucleotides: TGTGCCACCGCAGCTACCGGGGAGCTGTTTTTT. It yields the protein CATAATGELFF.

V is TRBV5-1 and J is TRBJ2-1; 8 positions agree with TRBD2. V shed 0 bases, J shed 1 base, and the junction held 3 bases outside the gene matches. The CDR3 loop spans 16 amino acids. CDR1 SGHRS and CDR2 YFSETQ come from the germline V gene. CDR3 nucleotide sequence: TGCGCCAGCAGCTTGGACGGGGGGGCGTCCTACAATGAGCAGTTCTTC. It is translated as CASSLDGGASYNEQFF.

This chain joins TRBV5-1 and TRBJ2-1; maybe TRBD1 (6 bases). Germline V lookup: CDR1 SGHRS, CDR2 YFSETQ. The CDR3 totals 15 residues. Between the trimmed V and J ends, which lost 0 bases and 8 bases, there was a span of 15 bases. The CDR3 here is CASSLVTGRTDEQFF. The CDR3 nucleotides are TGCGCCAGCAGCTTGGTGACAGGCAGGACGGATGAGCAGTTCTTC.

The chain couples TRBV9 to TRBJ2-1, with a possible D match to TRBD1 (5 bases). Trimming removed 1 base at V and 0 bases at J, with 8 bases between. The germline V gene encodes CDR1 SGDLS and CDR2 YYNGEE. The CDR3 covers 15 residues. The CDR3: CASSVLDISYNEQFF. CDR3 nucleotides: TGTGCCAGCAGCGTATTGGACATCTCCTACAATGAGCAGTTCTTC.

The rearrangement uses TRBV3-1 and TRBJ2-3; D is perhaps TRBD1 (5 bases). The V and J ends lost 0 bases and 2 bases respectively, with 15 bases between them. The germline V gene has CDR1 LGHDT and CDR2 YNNKEL (reference sequence). This CDR3 is 17 amino acids long. The CDR3: CASSQDGAIPFTDTQYF. CDR3 DNA: TGTGCCAGCAGCCAAGATGGGGCTATCCCATTCACAGATACGCAGTATTTT.

The V gene is TRBV12-3 or TRBV12-4, the J gene TRBJ2-2, with D hard to call. This CDR3 is built from 19 residues. Deletions cut 3 bases from V and 1 base from J, with 21 bases between. The DNA of the CDR3 is TGTGCCAGCAGTTTTTATCCTTACGGTTCAGCAAAGAACACCGGGGAGCTGTTTTTT. It encodes CASSFYPYGSAKNTGELFF.

This chain links TRBV7-2 with TRBJ2-5; TRBD2 is a possible D gene (6 bases). The germline V and J ends were trimmed by 2 bases and 5 bases, with 15 bases remaining between them. The germline V gene encodes CDR1 SGHTA and CDR2 FQGNSA. The CDR3 extends over 15 amino acids. CDR3 DNA: TGTGCCAGCAGCTTAAGACGGGAGAGGGGTGAGACCCAGTACTTC. This gives the protein CASSLRRERGETQYF.

J is TRBJ1-1 and V is TRBV19, with D perhaps matching TRBD1 (5 bases). The germline V gene encodes CDR1 LNHDA and CDR2 SQIVND (reference sequence). V shed 8 bases and J shed 6 bases, with 13 bases lying between them. The CDR3 runs to 12 residues. The CDR3 sequence: CASSDSPAEAFF. The CDR3 DNA sequence: TGTGCCAGTTCCGACAGCCCCGCTGAAGCTTTCTTT.